The next 13 T cell receptor beta chains were all read from a single sample in a study of T cells after yellow fever vaccination. TCRdb ran MiXCR on the 5' RACE reads and lists one entry per CDR3 protein. The data hold around 590,000 distinct CDR3 sequences, with over 9% observed a single time. The sequencing here drew on PBMCs, taken on the day of the yellow fever booster vaccination. These receptors originate from a man aged 30-40 years who received the YFV17D yellow fever vaccine.

With regard to this clonotype: Sequence at one end of the junction differs from germline and may be a read error. This chain links TRBV20-1 with TRBJ2-1; 11 nucleotides match TRBD2. Germline CDR1 DFQATT, CDR2 SNEGSKA (reference sequence). CDR3 size: 16 residues. CDR3 in DNA: TGCTGTGCTAAGCCCGGACTAGCGGGTCACTACAATGAGCAGTTCTTC. As protein: CCAKPGLAGHYNEQFF.

The CDR3 DNA reads TGCAGTGCTAGAGAAGGGACAACGAGCACAGATACGCAGTATTTT. This sequence encodes CSAREGTTSTDTQYF. The chain carries TRBV20-1 and TRBJ2-3; tentatively, D is TRBD1 (6 bases). The V end was cut by 0 bases, the J end by 0 bases, with 10 bases between. The CDR3 consists of 15 residues. Germline CDR1 and CDR2: DFQATT and SNEGSKA (reference sequence).

The chain is built from TRBV5-1 and TRBJ2-5, with D hard to call. V was shortened by 0 bases and J by 2 bases, with 8 bases between the two germline ends. CDR1 and CDR2 (germline): SGHRS, YFSETQ. The CDR3 runs 14 residues. CDR3 DNA sequence: TGCGCCAGCAGCTTGGCCGTAGGACAAGAGACCCAGTACTTC. Its translation: CASSLAVGQETQYF.

The chain joins TRBV19 to TRBJ2-6; D ambiguous. The CDR3 sequence is 16 residues long. V lost 3 bases and J lost 2, with 11 bases in between. Germline V gives CDR1 LNHDA, CDR2 SQIVND (reference sequence). The CDR3 reads CASSMVIKPGANVLTF. Written as DNA, the CDR3 is TGTGCCAGTAGTATGGTAATAAAACCTGGGGCCAACGTCCTGACTTTC.

The chain combines TRBV6-5 with TRBJ2-3, with D maybe TRBD2 (6 bases). Germline loops: CDR1 MNHEY, CDR2 SVGAGI. The V end was cut by 0 bases, the J end by 4 bases, with 11 bases between. CDR3 size: 15 residues. CDR3 amino acids: CASSYSRERADTQYF. The CDR3 DNA is TGTGCCAGCAGTTACTCCCGGGAGCGGGCAGATACGCAGTATTTT.

This chain joins TRBV7-3 and TRBJ2-1; TRBD2 agrees at 11 bases. The CDR3 totals 13 residues. The V and J ends lost 5 bases and 15 bases, in that order; junction bases with no gene match: 9. Germline CDR1 reads SGHTA; CDR2 reads FQGTGA. CDR3 in DNA: TGTGCCAGCAGCCCGATGACTAGCGGGGTTCGGTTCTTC. The encoded protein is CASSPMTSGVRFF.

The chain joins TRBV20-1 to TRBJ1-1; D is unclear. The CDR3 sequence is 13 residues long. Germline CDR1 reads DFQATT; CDR2 reads SNEGSKA (reference sequence). Trimming shortened V by 0 bases and J by 3 bases, and 8 bases separated the two germline ends. The CDR3 spells CSARDSRDTEAFF. DNA for the CDR3: TGCAGTGCTAGAGATAGTCGAGACACTGAAGCTTTCTTT.

This clonotype was found a few times. The chain couples TRBV25-1 to TRBJ2-7, with unresolved D. Trimming removed 0 bases from V and 5 bases from J, with 11 bases in between. The germline V gene encodes CDR1 MGHDK and CDR2 SYGVNS. The CDR3 consists of 14 residues. CDR3 nucleotides: TGTGCCAGCAGTGAATATTTTGCCGGGCACGAGCAGTACTTC. Protein: CASSEYFAGHEQYF.

The chain recombines TRBV20-1 with TRBJ2-3; either TRBD1 or TRBD2 may fit D (5 bases each). Germline assignment: CDR1 DFQATT and CDR2 SNEGSKA (reference sequence). The CDR3 totals 13 residues. Trimming left V 2 bases short and J 2 bases short, with 8 bases between. The chain's CDR3 is CSARLGATDTQYF. CDR3 DNA: TGCAGTGCTAGACTCGGGGCCACAGATACGCAGTATTTT.

The CDR3: CASSGSTRGVGYEQYF. The CDR3 DNA reads as TGCGCCAGCAGCGGCTCCACCAGGGGCGTGGGTTACGAGCAGTACTTC. The V call is TRBV5-1, the J call TRBJ2-7, with D tentatively TRBD1 (6 bases). There are 16 residues in the CDR3. V was cut by 4 bases and J by 4 bases, with 21 bases left in between. From germline, CDR1 is SGHRS and CDR2 YFSETQ.

This clonotype came up a few times. The chain recombines TRBV6-1 with TRBJ2-7, with TRBD2 identical over 11 bases. This CDR3 spans 15 amino acids. Germline V lookup: CDR1 MNHNS, CDR2 SASEGT. Trimming cost V 6 bases and J 3 bases; bases outside gene matches: 7. CDR3: CASRGSGTSGYEQYF. The CDR3 DNA reads TGTGCCAGCAGGGGGAGCGGGACTAGCGGCTACGAGCAGTACTTC.

This clonotype turned up a few times. The rearrangement links TRBV9 to TRBJ2-1; 13 nucleotides line up with TRBD2. The junction had 11 bases not matched to a gene; V was cut back by 4 bases and J by 10 bases. The V gene's germline CDR1 is SGDLS and CDR2 YYNGEE. This CDR3 spans 16 amino acids. The CDR3 coding sequence is TGTGCCAGCAGCTCTGTGGGAGGACTAGCGGGAGTAGAGCAGTTCTTC. It translates to CASSSVGGLAGVEQFF. Variable domain in full (rest from reference TRBV9 and TRBJ2-1): DSGVTQTPKHLITATGQRVTLRCSPRSGDLSVYWYQQSLDQGLQFLIQYYNGEERAKGNILERFSAQQFPDLHSELNLSSLELGDSALYFCASSSVGGLAGVEQFFGPGTRLTVL.

This clonotype was seen more than once but under ten times. The V and J genes are TRBV6-1 and TRBJ2-6; D remains unclear. The germline V gene encodes CDR1 MNHNS and CDR2 SASEGT. The CDR3 has 13 amino acids. V was shortened by 6 bases and J by 4 bases, with 7 bases between the two germline ends. The CDR3 DNA reads TGTGCCAGCAGGGTTGAAGGGGCCAACGTCCTGACTTTC. Translated, it gives CASRVEGANVLTF.